The T cell receptor (beta chain) described here comes from a study of CD8+CD57+ T cells in acquired aplastic anemia. Study-level background: Each DNA sample taken from sorted CD4+ and CD8+ cells came to about 3.4 ug on average.

This clonotype was picked up a small number of times. Unmatched junction bases numbered 0, after V lost 3 bases and J lost 1 base. Looked up from germline, CDR1 is LNHNV and CDR2 is YYDKDF (reference sequence). The CDR3 length is 13 residues. Genomic DNA acted as the template from which TCR beta VDJ combination and CDR3 sequence profiling were carried out. MiXCR, applied by TCRdb to the reads, yields one record per CDR3 protein. The table includes some 120,000 distinct CDR3 sequences, about 50% detected once. Patients sequenced had flow cytometry evidence of CD8+CD57+ cell expansion. This sequence joins TRBV15 and TRBJ2-7; 7 nucleotides agree with TRBD1. The sequence was collected from a human donor with aplastic anemia. The sample consisted of sorted CD4+, CD8+, or CD8+CD57+ T cells (not recorded which) from PBMCs. The DNA of the CDR3 is TGTGCCACCAGCAGGGACAGGTCCTACGAGCAGTACTTC. Translation: CATSRDRSYEQYF. The variable domain in full, with the rest retrieved from reference TRBV15 and TRBJ2-7, is DAMVIQNPRYQVTQFGKPVTLSCSQTLNHNVMYWYQQKSSQAPKLLFHYYDKDFNNEADTPDNFQSRRPNTSFCFLDIRSPGLGDTAMYLCATSRDRSYEQYFGPGTRLTVT.